The 25 T cell receptor beta chains reported below all come from one sample, sequenced in a study of lymphopenia after photon versus proton radiotherapy. Data came from immunoSEQ multiplex PCR; TCRdb stores just in-frame clones and leaves some out. The repertoire has 42,000 or so clones, over 80% of them found once; the top ten carry 20% to 25%. The material was peripheral blood, obtained from a patient treated with proton-based radiotherapy. These receptors were collected from a woman aged 65 to 85 with pancreatic cancer.

The V gene is TRBV6-5, the J gene TRBJ1-2; D possibly corresponds to TRBD1 (6 bases). Trimming shortened V by 5 bases and J by 8 bases, and 12 bases separated the two germline ends. CDR3 length: 12 amino acids. The germline gives CDR1 MNHEY, CDR2 SVGAGI. The CDR3 spells CASSEQGDGYTF. The DNA of the CDR3 is TGTGCCAGCAGTGAACAGGGCGACGGCTACACCTTC.

This sequence joins TRBV30 and TRBJ1-3, with a weak D call TRBD1 (5 bases). V lost 1 base, J lost 0 bases, and 10 bases lay in between. Germline V gene data show CDR1 as GTSNPN and CDR2 as SVGIG (reference sequence). The CDR3 sequence is 15 residues long. For the CDR3, the DNA is TGTGCCTGGAGTGCCGACAGTGTCTCTGGAAACACCATATATTTT. It encodes CAWSADSVSGNTIYF.

This clone was counted once. This chain uses TRBV5-1 with TRBJ2-1; 8 bases are a match to TRBD2. Trimming at V came to 4 bases and at J to 9 bases, leaving 18 bases not matched to a gene. The CDR3 spans 17 residues. CDR1 and CDR2 (germline): SGHRS, YFSETQ. The CDR3 DNA reads TGCGCCAGCAGCGCAGGACTAGCAGATATTACTGGGGGTGAGCAGTTCTTC. Protein sequence: CASSAGLADITGGEQFF.

CDR3 nucleotides: TGTGCCTGGAGGGAAAGCGGGAGGGCCTCAGATACGCAGTATTTT. As protein: CAWRESGRASDTQYF. The chain is built from TRBV30 and TRBJ2-3; TRBD2 matches at 10 bases. The ends lost 3 bases at V and 4 bases at J; junction bases unmatched: 7. The CDR3 is 15 residues long. From germline, CDR1 is GTSNPN and CDR2 SVGIG (reference sequence). The full variable domain, completed using reference TRBV30 and TRBJ2-3, is SQTIHQWPATLVQPVGSPLSLECTVEGTSNPNLYWYRQAAGRGLQLLFYSVGIGQISSEVPQNLSASRPQDRQFILSSKKLLLSDSGFYLCAWRESGRASDTQYFGPGTRLTVL.

The chain carries TRBV9 and TRBJ2-7, with D possibly matching TRBD1 (6 bases). Deletions cut 0 bases from V and 3 bases from J, with 19 bases between. CDR1 is SGDLS, CDR2 YYNGEE, per germline. The CDR3 runs 17 residues. The CDR3 nucleotides read TGTGCCAGCAGCGTAGGGGCCCAGGGGCCCCCATTCTACGAGCAGTACTTC. Amino acids: CASSVGAQGPPFYEQYF.

The chain links TRBV19 to TRBJ1-2, with a possible D match to TRBD1 (6 bases). CDR1 is LNHDA, CDR2 SQIVND, per germline (reference sequence). Trimming removed 4 bases at V and 7 bases at J, with 16 bases between. The CDR3 sequence is 14 residues long. CDR3 residues: CASSTQNTGLGYTF. In nucleotides, the CDR3 is TGTGCCAGTAGTACTCAGAACACAGGGCTTGGCTACACCTTC.

This chain connects TRBV6-6 to TRBJ2-7; perhaps D is TRBD1 or TRBD2 (7 bases each). The CDR3 contains 15 residues. Trimming left V 2 bases short and J 1 base short, with 12 bases between. Germline V gene data show CDR1 as MNHNY and CDR2 as SVGAGI (reference sequence). CDR3 bases: TGTGCCAGCAGTTACAGGGGGGGACAGTCCTACGAGCAGTACTTC. Residues: CASSYRGGQSYEQYF.

The chain combines TRBV2 with TRBJ1-6; a possible D gene is TRBD1 (5 bases). Germline V gene lookup returns CDR1 SNHLY and CDR2 FYNNEI. V lost 10 bases and J 14 bases, leaving 33 bases between the germline ends. CDR3 length: 17 amino acids. The CDR3 nucleotides read TGTGCCACCTCGCTCCAGGGACTCTCTGGGCAAGGAGACACCCTCCACTTT. It codes for CATSLQGLSGQGDTLHF. The variable domain in full, completed from reference TRBV2 and TRBJ1-6, reads EPEVTQTPSHQVTQMGQEVILRCVPISNHLYFYWYRQILGQKVEFLVSFYNNEISEKSEIFDDQFSVERPDGSNFTLKIRSTKLEDSAMYFCATSLQGLSGQGDTLHFGNGTRLTVT.

The chain joins TRBV19 to TRBJ2-1, with D unclear. The CDR3 loop spans 14 amino acids. Germline V lookup: CDR1 LNHDA, CDR2 SQIVND (reference sequence). The V end lost 3 bases, the J end lost 4 bases, and 10 bases lay between the germline ends. The CDR3 nucleotides read TGTGCCAGTAGTATGGCAGCTATGTACAATGAGCAGTTCTTC. Its translation is CASSMAAMYNEQFF.

CDR3 amino acids: CASSTGQGYNEQFF. The CDR3 nucleotides are TGCGCCAGCAGCACCGGACAGGGGTACAATGAGCAGTTCTTC. The chain combines TRBV5-1 with TRBJ2-1; 9 nucleotides agree with TRBD1. J gave up 4 bases and V 4 bases, and 3 bases lay outside the gene matches. The germline V gene encodes CDR1 SGHRS and CDR2 YFSETQ. The CDR3 runs to 14 residues.

The chain recombines TRBV4-3 with TRBJ2-7; TRBD1 matches 7 bases. J lost 2 bases, V lost 0 bases, and 7 bases had no gene match. Germline assignment: CDR1 LGHNA and CDR2 YSLEER. The CDR3 totals 16 residues. CDR3 residues: CASSQDLQGSTYEQYF. CDR3 DNA: TGCGCCAGCAGCCAAGACCTACAGGGGTCCACCTACGAGCAGTACTTC.

The chain joins TRBV19 to TRBJ2-7; unclear D gene. CDR3 length: 13 residues. CDR1 is LNHDA and CDR2 is SQIVND in the germline V gene (reference sequence). The germline V and J ends were trimmed by 3 bases and 0 bases, with 6 bases remaining between them. CDR3 sequence reads: CASSMSSSYEQYF. DNA for the CDR3: TGTGCCAGTAGTATGTCCAGCTCCTACGAGCAGTACTTC.

The rearrangement links TRBV28 to TRBJ2-2; D may be TRBD1 (5 bases). The CDR3 loop spans 13 amino acids. V lost 3 bases and J lost 7, with 9 bases in between. CDR1 MDHEN and CDR2 SYDVKM come from the germline V gene. The CDR3 spells CASSFGADGELFF. CDR3 nucleotides: TGTGCCAGCAGTTTTGGGGCGGACGGGGAGCTGTTTTTT.

This clone showed up just a few times. This rearrangement joins TRBV18 to TRBJ1-2; TRBD1 might be the D (6 bases). The CDR3 sequence is 14 residues long. Germline V gene data show CDR1 as KGHSH and CDR2 as LQKENI. The germline V and J ends were trimmed by 3 bases and 3 bases, with 11 bases remaining between them. The CDR3 region is CASSPSRGDYGYTF. Written as DNA, the CDR3 is TGTGCCAGCTCACCCAGCAGGGGCGACTATGGCTACACCTTC.

The rearrangement uses TRBV7-9 and TRBJ1-6; D remains unclear. The CDR3 consists of 12 residues. The germline V gene encodes CDR1 SEHNR and CDR2 FQNEAQ (reference sequence). V lost 3 bases, J lost 7 bases, and 4 bases lay in between. CDR3 residues: CASSLENSPLHF. CDR3 nucleotides: TGTGCCAGCAGCTTGGAGAATTCACCCCTCCACTTT.

The V call is TRBV4-1, the J call TRBJ2-7; tentatively, D is TRBD1 (6 bases). Trimming removed 1 base at V and 3 bases at J, with 13 bases between. Germline CDR1 is MGHRA and CDR2 is YSYEKL. CDR3 length: 15 residues. The CDR3 nucleotides read TGCGCCAGCAGCCAAGGTGACAGGCTGATCTACGAGCAGTACTTC. Residues: CASSQGDRLIYEQYF.

J is TRBJ1-3 and V is TRBV2, with D unresolved. The CDR3 consists of 15 residues. Trimming took off 3 bases at V and 4 bases at J, with 13 bases between the two ends. Germline V gene sequence: CDR1 SNHLY, CDR2 FYNNEI. The CDR3 sequence: CASSDAGNLGNTIYF. The CDR3 region has the DNA TGTGCCAGCAGTGATGCGGGGAACCTCGGAAACACCATATATTTT.

The gene calls are TRBV9 and TRBJ2-6; TRBD2 aligns across 11 bases. The CDR3 length is 19 residues. V shed 3 bases and J 0 bases; nucleotides not matched to a gene: 8. Germline CDR1 and CDR2: SGDLS and YYNGEE. The CDR3 DNA is TGTGCCAGCAGCGCGGGACTAGCGGCACTCGGCTCTGGGGCCAACGTCCTGACTTTC. This gives the protein CASSAGLAALGSGANVLTF.

The genes are TRBV5-1 and TRBJ2-3; 7 positions agree with TRBD1. Germline V gene lookup returns CDR1 SGHRS and CDR2 YFSETQ. J gave up 2 bases and V 5 bases, and 5 bases lay outside the gene matches. This CDR3 spans 14 amino acids. The CDR3 sequence is CASSWDSTTDTQYF. DNA for the CDR3: TGCGCCAGCAGTTGGGACAGTACCACAGATACGCAGTATTTT. The full variable domain, rest sourced from reference TRBV5-1 and TRBJ2-3, is KAGVTQTPRYLIKTRGQQVTLSCSPISGHRSVSWYQQTPGQGLQFLFEYFSETQRNKGNFPGRFSGRQFSNSRSEMNVSTLELGDSALYLCASSWDSTTDTQYFGPGTRLTVL.

The chain has TRBV5-5 and TRBJ2-1, with D unclear. Trimming took off 4 bases at V and 8 bases at J, with 13 bases between the two ends. The CDR3 contains 13 residues. Germline V gene lookup returns CDR1 SGHKS and CDR2 YYEKEE (reference sequence). CDR3 protein: CASSDGPFDEQFF. The CDR3 region has the DNA TGTGCCAGCAGCGACGGGCCTTTCGATGAGCAGTTCTTC.

The chain recombines TRBV19 with TRBJ1-5; 7 bases line up with TRBD1. This CDR3 is built from 13 residues. J lost 11 bases, V lost 2 bases, and 6 bases had no gene match. CDR1 LNHDA and CDR2 SQIVND come from the germline V gene (reference sequence). CDR3 protein: CASSIRGGRAQHF. CDR3 nucleotide sequence: TGTGCCAGTAGTATAAGAGGGGGCCGAGCCCAGCATTTT.

In this sample, this clone turned up once. This chain uses TRBV6-5 with TRBJ1-2, with 8 positions matching TRBD1. This CDR3 has 14 amino acids. Germline V CDR1 and CDR2: MNHEY, SVGAGI. After removal of 5 bases from V and 9 bases from J, the junction contained 11 bases not matched to a gene. The CDR3 is CASSPPGQDRSYTF. CDR3 sequence (DNA): TGTGCCAGCAGTCCCCCGGGACAGGACCGTAGCTACACCTTC.

The rearrangement joins TRBV10-3 to TRBJ2-3; 7 nucleotides match TRBD1. The V gene end was trimmed by 0 bases and the J gene end by 0 bases; junction bases not matched to a gene: 3. CDR3 size: 16 residues. CDR1 is ENHRY, CDR2 SYGVKD, per germline. The CDR3 spells CAISESLTGSTDTQYF. As DNA, the CDR3 is TGTGCCATCAGTGAGTCCCTGACAGGGAGCACAGATACGCAGTATTTT.

The chain employs TRBV28 and TRBJ2-2; D gene unclear. The CDR3 extends over 13 amino acids. V was cut by 7 bases and J by 1 base, with 7 bases left in between. The germline CDR1 and CDR2 sequences are MDHEN and SYDVKM. The CDR3 loop is CASTVQNTGELFF. For the CDR3, the DNA is TGTGCCAGCACAGTCCAGAACACCGGGGAGCTGTTTTTT.

This clone is a singleton in its sample. V is TRBV4-3 and J is TRBJ2-7, with D unclear. V lost 11 bases to trimming and J lost 5 bases, with 10 bases between them. Looked up from germline, CDR1 is LGHNA and CDR2 is YSLEER. This CDR3 region has 10 residues. The CDR3 loop reads CAPNRNEQYF. CDR3 nucleotides: TGCGCCCCGAACCGGAACGAGCAGTACTTC.